This record concerns one T cell receptor beta chain sequence. This record belongs to a study of cytomegalovirus exposure and HLA in healthy donors. Healthy bone marrow donors made up the donors. The CDR3 runs to 12 residues. The germline gives CDR1 MNHEY, CDR2 SMNVEV (reference sequence). V shed 5 bases and J shed 7 bases, with 11 bases lying between them. PCR amplification relied on 60 Vbeta primers (plus 13 Jbeta primers). Sequencing used immunoSEQ multiplex PCR; TCRdb keeps in-frame clones, though not all of them. The data show about 67,000 clones, around 87% seen once. This receptor was identified in a woman under 40 in good health and CMV-seropositive. The material sequenced was PBMCs. The chain links TRBV27 to TRBJ1-1; D possibly corresponds to TRBD1 (6 bases). The CDR3 loop reads CASSLTGVEAFF. The CDR3 nucleotides are TGTGCCAGCAGTCTGACAGGAGTTGAAGCTTTCTTT.